The clone carrying this T cell receptor beta chain occurred a few times. What it binds is not known. TCRdb's table, derived via immunoSEQ multiplex PCR, lists solely in-frame clones and lacks some. The sample has 90,000 or so clones, about 89% seen once; the top ten hold around 6%. This specimen belongs to a study of T cell responses to AZD1222 COVID-19 vaccine. The study's findings and limits: Sampling captured repertoires only after the peak T cell response. Vaccine-associated CD4 TCRs spanned spike, dominant at 160-218 and 743-854.

CDR1 is DFQATT, CDR2 SNEGSKA, per germline (reference sequence). The ends were cut back, 3 bases at V and 4 bases at J, with 18 bases in the middle. The CDR3 sequence is 16 residues long. The clonotype was recovered from an adult who received the AZD1222 COVID-19 vaccine. J is TRBJ2-2 and V is TRBV20-1; D remains ambiguous. Sequences were derived from peripheral blood, sampled 28 days after the second AZD1222 dose. The CDR3, as DNA: TGCAGTGCTAGTCCGCGTCGAGGAGAGTCCACCGGGGAGCTGTTTTTT. The encoded protein is CSASPRRGESTGELFF.